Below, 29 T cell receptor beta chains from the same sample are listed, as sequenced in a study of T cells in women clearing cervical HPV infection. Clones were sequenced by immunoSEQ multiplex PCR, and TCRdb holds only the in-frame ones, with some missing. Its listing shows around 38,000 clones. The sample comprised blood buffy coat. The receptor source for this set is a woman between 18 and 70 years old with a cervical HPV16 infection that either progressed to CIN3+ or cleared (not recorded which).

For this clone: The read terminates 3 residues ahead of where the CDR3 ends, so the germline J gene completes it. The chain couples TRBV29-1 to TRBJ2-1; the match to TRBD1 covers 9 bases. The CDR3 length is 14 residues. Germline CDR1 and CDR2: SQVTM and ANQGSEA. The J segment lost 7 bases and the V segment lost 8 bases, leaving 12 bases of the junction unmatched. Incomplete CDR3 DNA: TGCAGCTTTGGATTCGACAGGGGGATGAATGAG. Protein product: CSFGFDRGMNE. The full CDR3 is CSFGFDRGMNEQFF.

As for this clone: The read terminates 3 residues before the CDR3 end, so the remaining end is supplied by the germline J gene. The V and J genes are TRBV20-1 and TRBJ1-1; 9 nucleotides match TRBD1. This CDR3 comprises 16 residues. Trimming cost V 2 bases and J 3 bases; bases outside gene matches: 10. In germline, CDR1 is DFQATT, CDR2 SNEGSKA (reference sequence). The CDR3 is CSARKTGGFKDTEAFF. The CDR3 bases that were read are TGCAGTGCTAGAAAGACAGGGGGATTCAAGGACACTGAA.

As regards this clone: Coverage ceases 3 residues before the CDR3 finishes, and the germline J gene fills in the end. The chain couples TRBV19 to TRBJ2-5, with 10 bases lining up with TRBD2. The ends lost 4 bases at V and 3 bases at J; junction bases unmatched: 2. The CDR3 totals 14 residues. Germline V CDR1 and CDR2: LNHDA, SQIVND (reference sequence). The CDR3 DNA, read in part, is TGTGCCAGTAGTAGAGCGGGAGGGAAAGAGACC. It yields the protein CASSRAGGKET. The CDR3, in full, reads CASSRAGGKETQYF.

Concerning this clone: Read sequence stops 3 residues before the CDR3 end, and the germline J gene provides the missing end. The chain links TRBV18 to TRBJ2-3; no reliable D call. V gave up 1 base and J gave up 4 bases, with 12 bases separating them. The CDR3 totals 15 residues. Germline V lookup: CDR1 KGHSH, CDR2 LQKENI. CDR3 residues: CASSPRTSRSDTQYF. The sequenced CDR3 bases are TGTGCCAGCTCACCACGTACCTCCCGGTCAGATACG.

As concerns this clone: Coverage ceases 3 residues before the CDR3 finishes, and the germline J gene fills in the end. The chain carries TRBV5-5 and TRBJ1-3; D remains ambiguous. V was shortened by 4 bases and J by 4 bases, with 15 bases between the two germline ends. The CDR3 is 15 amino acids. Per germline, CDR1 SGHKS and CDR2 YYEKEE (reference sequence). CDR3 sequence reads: CASSPLPGFGNTIYF. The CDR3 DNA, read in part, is TGTGCCAGCAGCCCCCTGCCCGGTTTCGGAAACACC. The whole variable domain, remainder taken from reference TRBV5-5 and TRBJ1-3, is DAGVTQSPTHLIKTRGQQVTLRCSPISGHKSVSWYQQVLGQGPQFIFQYYEKEERGRGNFPDRFSARQFPNYSSELNVNALLLGDSALYLCASSPLPGFGNTIYFGEGSWLTVV.

The CDR3 reads CASSIEGGNSNQPQHF. Incomplete CDR3 DNA: TGTGCCAGTAGTATAGAGGGCGGGAATAGCAATCAGCCC. The rearrangement joins TRBV19 to TRBJ1-5; D ambiguous. With the read ending 3 residues before the CDR3 end, the germline J gene is used to fill in that end. The CDR3 spans 16 residues. Looked up from germline, CDR1 is LNHDA and CDR2 is SQIVND (reference sequence). V lost 0 bases and J lost 0, with 9 bases in between.

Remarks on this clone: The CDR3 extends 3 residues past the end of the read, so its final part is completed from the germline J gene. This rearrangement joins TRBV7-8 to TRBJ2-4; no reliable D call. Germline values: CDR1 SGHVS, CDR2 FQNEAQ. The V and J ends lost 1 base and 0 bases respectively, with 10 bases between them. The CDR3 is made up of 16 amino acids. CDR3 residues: CASSLVSAEAKNIQYF. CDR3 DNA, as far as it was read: TGTGCCAGCAGCTTAGTCAGCGCAGAAGCCAAAAACATT.

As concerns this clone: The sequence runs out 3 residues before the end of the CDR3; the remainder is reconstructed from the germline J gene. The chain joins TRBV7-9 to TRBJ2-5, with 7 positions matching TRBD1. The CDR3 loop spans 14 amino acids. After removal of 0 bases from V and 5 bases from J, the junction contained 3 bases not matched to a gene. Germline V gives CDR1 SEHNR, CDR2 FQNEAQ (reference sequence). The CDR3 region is CASSLATGMETQYF. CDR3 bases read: TGTGCCAGCAGCTTAGCGACAGGGATGGAGACC. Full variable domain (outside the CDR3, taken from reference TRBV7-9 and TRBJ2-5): DTGVSQNPRHKITKRGQNVTFRCDPISEHNRLYWYRQTLGQGPEFLTYFQNEAQLEKSRLLSDRFSAERPKGSFSTLEIQRTEQGDSAMYLCASSLATGMETQYFGPGTRLLVL.

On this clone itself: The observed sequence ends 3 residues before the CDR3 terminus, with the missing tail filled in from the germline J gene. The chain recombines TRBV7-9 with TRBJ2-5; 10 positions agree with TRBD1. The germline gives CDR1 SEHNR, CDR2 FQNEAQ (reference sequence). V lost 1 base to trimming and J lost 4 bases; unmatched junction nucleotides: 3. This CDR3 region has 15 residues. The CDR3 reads CASSLGDRGRETQYF. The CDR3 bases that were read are TGTGCCAGCAGCTTAGGAGACAGGGGGCGAGAGACC.

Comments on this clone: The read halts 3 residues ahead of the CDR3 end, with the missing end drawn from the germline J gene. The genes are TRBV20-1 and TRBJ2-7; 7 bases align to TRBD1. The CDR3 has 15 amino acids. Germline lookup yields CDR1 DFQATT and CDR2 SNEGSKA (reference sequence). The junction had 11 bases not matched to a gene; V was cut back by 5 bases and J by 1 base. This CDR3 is CSARGLGQASYEQYF. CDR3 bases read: TGCAGTGCTCGGGGCCTAGGACAGGCGTCCTACGAG.

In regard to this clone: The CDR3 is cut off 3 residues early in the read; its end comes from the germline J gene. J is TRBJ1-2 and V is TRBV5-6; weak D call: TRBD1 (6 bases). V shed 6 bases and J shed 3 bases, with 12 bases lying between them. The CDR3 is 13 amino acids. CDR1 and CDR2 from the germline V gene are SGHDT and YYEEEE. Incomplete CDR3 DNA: TGTGCCAGCATCAAGGACAGCTACTATGGC. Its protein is CASIKDSYYG. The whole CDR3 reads CASIKDSYYGYTF.

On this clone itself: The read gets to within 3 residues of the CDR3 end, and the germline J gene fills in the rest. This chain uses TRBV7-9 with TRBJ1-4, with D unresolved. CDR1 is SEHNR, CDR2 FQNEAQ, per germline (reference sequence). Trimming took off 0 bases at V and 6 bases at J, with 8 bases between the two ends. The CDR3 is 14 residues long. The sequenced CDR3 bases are TGTGCCAGCAGCTTAGCAGGGTTCGATGAAAAA. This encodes CASSLAGFDEK. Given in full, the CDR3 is CASSLAGFDEKLFF.

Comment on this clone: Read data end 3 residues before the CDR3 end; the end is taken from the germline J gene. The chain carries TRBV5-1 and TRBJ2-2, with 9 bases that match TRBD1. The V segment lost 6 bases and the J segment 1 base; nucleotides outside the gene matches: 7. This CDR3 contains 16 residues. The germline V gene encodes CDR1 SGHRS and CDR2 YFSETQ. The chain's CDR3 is CASTGTGIMNTGELFF. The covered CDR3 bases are TGCGCCAGCACCGGGACAGGGATCATGAACACCGGGGAG.

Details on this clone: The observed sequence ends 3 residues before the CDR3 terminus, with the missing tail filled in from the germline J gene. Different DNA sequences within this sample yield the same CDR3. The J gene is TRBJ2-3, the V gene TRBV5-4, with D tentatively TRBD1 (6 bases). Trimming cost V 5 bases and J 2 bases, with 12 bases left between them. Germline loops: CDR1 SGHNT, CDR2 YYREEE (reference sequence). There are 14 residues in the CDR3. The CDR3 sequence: CASSRGQYTDTQYF. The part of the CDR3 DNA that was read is TGTGCCAGCAGTCGCGGACAGTACACAGATACG.

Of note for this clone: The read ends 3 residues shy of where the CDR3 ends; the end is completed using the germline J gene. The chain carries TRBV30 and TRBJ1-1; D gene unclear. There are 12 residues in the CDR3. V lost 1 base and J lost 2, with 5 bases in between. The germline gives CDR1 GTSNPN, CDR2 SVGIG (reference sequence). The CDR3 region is CAWSDYNTEAFF. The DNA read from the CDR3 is TGTGCCTGGAGTGACTACAACACTGAA.

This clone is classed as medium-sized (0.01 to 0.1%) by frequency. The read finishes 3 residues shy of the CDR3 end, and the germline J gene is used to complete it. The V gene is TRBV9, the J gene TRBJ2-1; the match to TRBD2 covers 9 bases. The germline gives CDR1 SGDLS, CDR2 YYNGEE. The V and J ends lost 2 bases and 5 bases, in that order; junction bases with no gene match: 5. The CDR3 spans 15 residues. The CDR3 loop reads CASSVGTSINNEQFF. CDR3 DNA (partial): TGTGCCAGCAGCGTGGGGACTAGCATAAACAATGAG. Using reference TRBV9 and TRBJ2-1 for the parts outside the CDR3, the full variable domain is DSGVTQTPKHLITATGQRVTLRCSPRSGDLSVYWYQQSLDQGLQFLIQYYNGEERAKGNILERFSAQQFPDLHSELNLSSLELGDSALYFCASSVGTSINNEQFFGPGTRLTVL.

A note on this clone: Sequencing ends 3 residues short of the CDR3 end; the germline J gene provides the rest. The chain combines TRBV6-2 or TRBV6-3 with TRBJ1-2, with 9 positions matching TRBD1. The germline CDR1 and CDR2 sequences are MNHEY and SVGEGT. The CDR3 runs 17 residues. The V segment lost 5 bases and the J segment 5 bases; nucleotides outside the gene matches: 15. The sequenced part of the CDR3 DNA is TGTGCCAGCAGTCACGGGGCTGGGACAGGGCCGCAATATGGC. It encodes CASSHGAGTGPQYG. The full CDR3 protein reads CASSHGAGTGPQYGYTF.

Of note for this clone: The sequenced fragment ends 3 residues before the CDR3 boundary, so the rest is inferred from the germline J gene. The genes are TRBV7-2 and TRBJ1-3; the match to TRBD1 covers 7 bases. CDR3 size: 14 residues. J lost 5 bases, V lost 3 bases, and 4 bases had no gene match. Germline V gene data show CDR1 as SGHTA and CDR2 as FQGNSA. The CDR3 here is CASSFTGARNTIYF. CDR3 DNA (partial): TGTGCCAGCAGCTTTACAGGGGCCCGAAACACC.

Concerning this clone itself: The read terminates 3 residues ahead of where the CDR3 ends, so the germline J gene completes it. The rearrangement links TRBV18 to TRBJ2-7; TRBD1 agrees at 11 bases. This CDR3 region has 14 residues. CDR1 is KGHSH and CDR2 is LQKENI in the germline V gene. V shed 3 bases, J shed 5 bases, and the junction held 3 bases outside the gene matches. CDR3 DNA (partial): TGTGCCAGCTCACCCCGGACAGGGGGCAACGAG. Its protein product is CASSPRTGGNE. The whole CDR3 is CASSPRTGGNEQYF.

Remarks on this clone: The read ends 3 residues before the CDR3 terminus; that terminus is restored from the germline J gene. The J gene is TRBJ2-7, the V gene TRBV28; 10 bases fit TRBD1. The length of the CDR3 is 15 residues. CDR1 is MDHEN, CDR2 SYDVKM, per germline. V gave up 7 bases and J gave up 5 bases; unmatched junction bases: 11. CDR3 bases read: TGTGCCAGCATGGTCCCCGGACAGGGGGACCACGAG. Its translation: CASMVPGQGDHE. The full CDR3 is CASMVPGQGDHEQYF.

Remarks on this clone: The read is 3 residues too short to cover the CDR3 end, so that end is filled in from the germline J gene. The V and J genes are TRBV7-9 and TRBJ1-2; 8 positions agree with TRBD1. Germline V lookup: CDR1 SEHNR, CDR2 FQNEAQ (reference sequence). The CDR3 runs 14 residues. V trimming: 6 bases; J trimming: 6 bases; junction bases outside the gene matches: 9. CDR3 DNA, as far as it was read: TGTGCCAGCAGAGCATCAGGGGGCGTCAATGGC. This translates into CASRASGGVNG. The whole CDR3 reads CASRASGGVNGYTF.

Incomplete CDR3 DNA: TGTGCCAGCAGTTTAGGTGGGGGCCTAAGACCC. Its protein product is CASSLGGGLRP. The entire CDR3 protein reads CASSLGGGLRPQHF. This chain connects TRBV28 to TRBJ1-5; tentatively, D is TRBD1 (6 bases). The read stops 3 residues short of the end of the CDR3; the missing end is completed from the germline J gene. The germline gives CDR1 MDHEN, CDR2 SYDVKM. The CDR3 extends over 14 amino acids.

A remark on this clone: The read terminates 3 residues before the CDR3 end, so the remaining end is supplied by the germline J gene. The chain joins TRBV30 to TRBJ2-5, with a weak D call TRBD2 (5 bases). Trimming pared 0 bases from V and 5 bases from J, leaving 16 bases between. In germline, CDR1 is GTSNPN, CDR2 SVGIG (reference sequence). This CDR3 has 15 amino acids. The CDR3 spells CAWSVLLALGETQYF. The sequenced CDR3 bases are TGTGCCTGGAGTGTACTATTAGCGCTCGGGGAGACC.

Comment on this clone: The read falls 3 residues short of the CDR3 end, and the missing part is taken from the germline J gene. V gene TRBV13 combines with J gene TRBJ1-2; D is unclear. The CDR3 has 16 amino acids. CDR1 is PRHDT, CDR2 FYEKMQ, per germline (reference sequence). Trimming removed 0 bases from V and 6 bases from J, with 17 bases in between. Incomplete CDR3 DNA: TGTGCCAGCAGCTTAGGCCGGATAAGCCAGGCAGATGGC. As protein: CASSLGRISQADG. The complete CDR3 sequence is CASSLGRISQADGYTF.

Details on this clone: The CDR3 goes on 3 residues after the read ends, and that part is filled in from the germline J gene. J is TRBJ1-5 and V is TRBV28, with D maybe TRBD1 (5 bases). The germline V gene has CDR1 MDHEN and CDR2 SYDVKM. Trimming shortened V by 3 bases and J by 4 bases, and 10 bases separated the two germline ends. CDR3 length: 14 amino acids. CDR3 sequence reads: CASSLGGTNQPQHF. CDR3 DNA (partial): TGTGCCAGCAGTTTGGGGGGTACGAATCAGCCC.

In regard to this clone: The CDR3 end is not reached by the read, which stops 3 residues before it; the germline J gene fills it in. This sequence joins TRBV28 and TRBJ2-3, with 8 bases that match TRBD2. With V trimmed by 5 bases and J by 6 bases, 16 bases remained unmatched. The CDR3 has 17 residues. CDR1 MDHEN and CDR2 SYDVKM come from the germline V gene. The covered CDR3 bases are TGTGCCAGCAGTATTCTCTCGGGAGGGACTCCTCAGGATACG. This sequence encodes CASSILSGGTPQDT. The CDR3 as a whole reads CASSILSGGTPQDTQYF.

The sequenced CDR3 bases are TGCGCCAGCAGCCAAGAGGGCGTGACAGCCTTTGATACG. As protein: CASSQEGVTAFDT. The entire CDR3 reads CASSQEGVTAFDTQYF. The rearrangement uses TRBV4-1 and TRBJ2-3; D perhaps matches TRBD1 (5 bases). The missing CDR3 end, 3 residues past where the read stops, is filled in from the germline J gene. Trimming pared 0 bases from V and 6 bases from J, leaving 16 bases between. Germline V gene sequence: CDR1 MGHRA, CDR2 YSYEKL. The CDR3 contains 16 residues.

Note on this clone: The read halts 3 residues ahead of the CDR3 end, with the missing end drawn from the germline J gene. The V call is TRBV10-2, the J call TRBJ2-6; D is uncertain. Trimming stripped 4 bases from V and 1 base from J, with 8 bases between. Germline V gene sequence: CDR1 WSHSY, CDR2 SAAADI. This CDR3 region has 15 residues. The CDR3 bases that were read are TGCGCCAGCAGTGCCCAGATATCTGGGGCCAACGTC. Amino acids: CASSAQISGANV. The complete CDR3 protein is CASSAQISGANVLTF.

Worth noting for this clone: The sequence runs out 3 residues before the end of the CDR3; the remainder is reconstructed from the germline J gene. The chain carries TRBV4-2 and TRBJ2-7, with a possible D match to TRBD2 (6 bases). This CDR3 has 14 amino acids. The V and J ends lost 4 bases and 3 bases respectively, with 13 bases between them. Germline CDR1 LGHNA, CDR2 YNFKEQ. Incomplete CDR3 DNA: TGTGCCAGCAGCCCTACCGGGACTTACTACGAG. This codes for CASSPTGTYYE. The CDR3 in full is CASSPTGTYYEQYF.